This T cell receptor (beta chain) appears in the sequencing data of a study of blood T cell repertoires in COVID-19. About the study: The cDNA or gDNA used as material had been derived from T cells, B-cell-depleted T cells, or PBMCs.

V gave up 2 bases and J gave up 8 bases, with 12 bases separating them. The CDR3 is 13 residues long. Germline CDR1 reads SEHNR; CDR2 reads FQNEAQ (reference sequence). Profiling relied on immunoSEQ multiplex PCR, and the TCRdb table lists in-frame clones only, not all of them. The sample contains approximately 360,000 clones, roughly 86% of which appear only once. The receptor was isolated from a man in his forties in a cohort exposed to, infected with or recovered from COVID-19 (not recorded which). The genes are TRBV7-9 and TRBJ1-2; possible D gene TRBD1, 5 bases. Specimen: PBMCs or T cells enriched from blood (not recorded which). CDR3 sequence: CASSLPQGGGYTF. Written as DNA, the CDR3 is TGTGCCAGCAGCTTACCCCAGGGAGGGGGCTACACCTTC.